This TCR beta chain is from a study of CD8 T cells in ankylosing spondylitis. TCRdb redid the calling of the 5' RACE reads with MiXCR, one entry per CDR3 protein. The table records about 340,000 distinct CDR3 sequences, roughly 15% of them present only once. Trimming removed 11 bases from V and 2 bases from J, with 17 bases in between. CDR3 length: 14 residues. Germline lookup yields CDR1 SGHVS and CDR2 FNYEAQ. The receptor comes from a male donor with ankylosing spondylitis or in good health (not recorded which). This chain uses TRBV7-6 with TRBJ2-3, with a possible D match to TRBD1 (7 bases). Sequencing was performed on blood, either unsorted or a sorted T cell fraction (not recorded which). CDR3: CAGGGTASTDTQYF. In DNA, the CDR3 is TGTGCCGGGGGCGGGACAGCCTCCACAGATACGCAGTATTTT.